This entry concerns a single T cell receptor (beta chain). What it binds is not known. These data belong to a study of shared clonotypes between healthy human individuals. For the study at large: CD4 naive cells filled three plates per donor, CD4 memory three, CD8 naive two and CD8 memory one.

General study results and limits: Represented diversity (both genetic and exposure-history) was limited by the small number of donors.

The donors were adults (healthy and HIV-negative) with no recent acute infections or vaccinations. Division of CD4+ cells produced a CD45RA+ naive subset and a CD45RA-negative memory subset. Profiled with immunoSEQ multiplex PCR; TCRdb holds only in-frame clones, not every one. This sample has about 2.4 million clones, with roughly 93% found just once. Sequenced input: naive CD4+ T cells from PBMCs. Documented subset: CD45RA+ positively selected. This clonotype originated in a man between 18 and 29 years old in good health. Some clones in this sample may be carry-over from other donors' samples.

CDR3 DNA: TGTGCCAGCAGCTTCCGAGCTAGCGGTAGCACAGATACGCAGTATTTT. Protein sequence: CASSFRASGSTDTQYF. The J gene is TRBJ2-3, the V gene TRBV7-2, with 7 nucleotides matching TRBD2. With 3 bases clipped from V and 0 bases from J, the junction kept 6 bases outside the gene matches. The germline V gene has CDR1 SGHTA and CDR2 FQGNSA. The CDR3 runs 16 residues.